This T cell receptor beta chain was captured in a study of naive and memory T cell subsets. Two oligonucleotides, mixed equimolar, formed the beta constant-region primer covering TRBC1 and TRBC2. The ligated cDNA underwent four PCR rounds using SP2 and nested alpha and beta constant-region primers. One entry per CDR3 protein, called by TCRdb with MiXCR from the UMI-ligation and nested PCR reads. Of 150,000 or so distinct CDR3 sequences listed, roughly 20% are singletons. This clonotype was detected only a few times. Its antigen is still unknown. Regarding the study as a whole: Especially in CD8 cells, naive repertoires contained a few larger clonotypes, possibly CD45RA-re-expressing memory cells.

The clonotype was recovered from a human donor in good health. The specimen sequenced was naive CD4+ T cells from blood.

The CDR3 nucleotides read TGTGCCAGCAGTTCCTGGGGTAGCGGGAGTGAGACCCAGTACTTC. It translates to CASSSWGSGSETQYF. This chain links TRBV6-5 with TRBJ2-5, with 9 bases that match TRBD2. The junction had 8 bases not matched to a gene; V was cut back by 4 bases and J by 5 bases. CDR1 and CDR2 from the germline V gene are MNHEY and SVGAGI. The CDR3 has 15 amino acids.